This is a list of T cell receptor beta chains from one sample in a study of blood T cell repertoires in COVID-19. Sequencing used immunoSEQ multiplex PCR; TCRdb keeps in-frame clones, though not all of them. The data contain roughly 140,000 clones, roughly 82% of them singletons. Sequenced sample: peripheral blood. The source of these receptors is a man aged 70 or older with acute or convalescent COVID-19. The CDR3 runs from the conserved cysteine through the conserved F or W. A D gene is named only where the DNA matches it firmly. Clone size is not always given. Where it is, it says once, few, many or a class for expanded clones.

clone_size d_call j_call v_call cdr3_aa cdr3_nt
. . TRBJ2-1 TRBV29-1 CSVNGGNEQFF TGCAGCGTTAACGGTGGCAATGAGCAGTTCTTC
few . TRBJ2-7 TRBV21-1 CASSPSNLRGVYEQYF TGTGCCAGCAGCCCCTCAAACCTCAGGGGCGTCTACGAGCAGTACTTC
. . TRBJ2-1 TRBV15 CATSKIGGEVAEQFF TGTGCCACCAGCAAGATAGGCGGGGAGGTCGCTGAGCAGTTCTTC
. . TRBJ2-3 TRBV3-1/TRBV3-2 CASSQGANTQYF TGTGCCAGCAGCCAGGGGGCCAATACGCAGTATTTT
once TRBD1 TRBJ2-2 TRBV6-5 CASSRQGGTGELFF TGTGCCAGCAGTCGACAGGGTGGCACCGGGGAGCTGTTTTTT
. . TRBJ2-5 TRBV5-5 CASSLPGSETQYF TGTGCCAGCAGCTTGCCGGGATCAGAGACCCAGTACTTC
. TRBD1 TRBJ1-2 TRBV13 CASSFGQGARGYTF TGTGCCAGCAGTTTCGGTCAGGGGGCGCGGGGCTACACCTTC
few . TRBJ1-2 TRBV28 CATSGGGAWGYTF TGTGCCACCTCCGGTGGGGGGGCATGGGGCTACACCTTC
once TRBD1 TRBJ2-3 TRBV19 CASSRPGQSTDTQYF TGTGCCAGTAGCCGACCGGGACAGTCCACAGATACGCAGTATTTT
. TRBD1 TRBJ1-4 TRBV28 CASSIHRGSNEKLFF TGTGCCAGCAGTATCCACAGGGGGTCTAATGAAAAACTGTTTTTT
. . TRBJ1-5 TRBV30 CAWNAGDNQPQHF TGTGCCTGGAATGCGGGGGATAATCAGCCCCAGCATTTT
once . TRBJ2-7 TRBV11-2 CASSLGLNPYEQYF TGTGCCAGCAGCTTAGGGCTGAACCCCTACGAGCAGTACTTC
. . TRBJ2-3 TRBV10-3 CAISESGGGDTDAQYF TGTGCCATCAGTGAGTCGGGGGGAGGGGACACCGATGCGCAGTATTTT
few . TRBJ2-7 TRBV20-1 CSARGSEQYF TGCAGTGCTAGAGGGAGCGAGCAGTACTTC
. . TRBJ2-1 TRBV19 CASSPLGRTTSHSSYNEQFF TGTGCCAGTAGTCCCCTAGGGAGGACGACTAGTCACAGCTCCTACAATGAGCAGTTCTTC
. . TRBJ2-2 TRBV27 CASREQNLNTGELFF TGTGCCAGCAGAGAACAGAACCTGAACACCGGGGAGCTGTTTTTT
. TRBD2 TRBJ2-7 TRBV30 CAWIREAGVGEQYF TGTGCCTGGATCCGGGAAGCGGGAGTCGGCGAGCAGTACTTC
once TRBD2 TRBJ2-5 TRBV18 CASSPRGGEQETQYF TGTGCCAGCTCACCACGCGGGGGAGAGCAAGAGACCCAGTACTTC
. TRBD1 TRBJ2-1 TRBV5-1 CASSLDRGLGGGQFF TGCGCCAGCTCACTGGACAGGGGGCTGGGTGGGGGGCAGTTCTTC
. . TRBJ1-1 TRBV2 CASRNPVGTSEAFF TGTGCCAGCAGAAACCCCGTCGGGACTTCTGAAGCTTTCTTT
. TRBD1 TRBJ1-5 TRBV15 CATSRDRGSNQPQHF TGTGCCACCAGCAGGGACAGGGGATCCAATCAGCCCCAGCATTTT
. TRBD2 TRBJ2-3 TRBV10-3 CASGNPGLAGTDTQYF TGTGCCTCGGGGAATCCGGGACTAGCGGGCACAGATACGCAGTATTTT
. . TRBJ1-2 TRBV28 CASSFSGGYGYTF TGTGCCAGCAGTTTTTCGGGGGGCTATGGCTACACCTTC
. TRBD2 TRBJ2-1 TRBV2 CASSEEAGGYNEQFF TGTGCCAGCAGTGAGGAAGCGGGAGGGTACAATGAGCAGTTCTTC
once TRBD1 TRBJ1-1 TRBV11-3 CASSSGQGEVRGTEAFF TGTGCCAGCAGCTCGGGACAGGGCGAGGTGAGGGGGACTGAAGCTTTCTTT
. . TRBJ2-2 TRBV7-9 CASSLPETGALNTGELFF TGTGCCAGCAGCTTGCCGGAGACAGGCGCCCTCAACACCGGGGAGCTGTTTTTT
. . TRBJ1-1 TRBV18 CASSTESGGTEAFF TGTGCCAGCTCCACGGAATCGGGAGGCACTGAAGCTTTCTTT
. . TRBJ2-7 TRBV5-1 CASSSSADNYEQYF TGCGCCAGCAGCTCATCGGCGGACAACTACGAGCAGTACTTC
. TRBD1 TRBJ1-2 TRBV7-9 CASSLEQGAGYTF TGTGCCAGCAGCTTAGAGCAGGGGGCTGGCTACACCTTC